One and the same sample provided the 8 T cell receptor beta chains below, sequenced in a study of blood T cell repertoires in COVID-19. Measured with immunoSEQ multiplex PCR; TCRdb has only the in-frame clones, and not every one. This sample has tens of thousands of clones, with 89% found just once. The specimen was peripheral blood. Receptors originate from a man aged 60 to 75 with COVID-19, enrolled during active disease.

The genes are TRBV5-5 and TRBJ1-3; D gene ambiguous. V lost 1 base to trimming and J lost 3 bases, with 8 bases between them. The CDR3 totals 14 residues. Per the germline V gene, CDR1 is SGHKS and CDR2 is YYEKEE (reference sequence). The CDR3 bases are TGTGCCAGCAGCTTGCCAGGACTTGGAAACACCATATATTTT. This codes for CASSLPGLGNTIYF.

The CDR3 is CASRVQAEKLFF. As DNA, the CDR3 is TGTGCCAGCAGGGTCCAGGCTGAAAAACTGTTTTTT. The V gene is TRBV2, the J gene TRBJ1-4; D not resolved. Germline V lookup: CDR1 SNHLY, CDR2 FYNNEI. V lost 6 bases and J 7 bases, leaving 9 bases between the germline ends. The CDR3 runs 12 residues.

The V and J genes are TRBV6-1 and TRBJ1-2; 8 nucleotides align to TRBD1. Trimming took 4 bases from V and 4 from J; bases not matched to a gene: 11. The CDR3 consists of 16 residues. Germline CDR1 MNHNS, CDR2 SASEGT. The CDR3, as DNA: TGTGCCAGCAGTGCCGAATCGACAGGGGCAGGCTATGGCTACACCTTC. The encoded protein is CASSAESTGAGYGYTF.

The rearrangement links TRBV19 to TRBJ2-3, with 13 bases that match TRBD2. The CDR3 spans 17 residues. Germline CDR1 LNHDA, CDR2 SQIVND (reference sequence). Trimming cost V 4 bases and J 3 bases; bases outside gene matches: 7. The CDR3 coding sequence is TGTGCCAGTAGTAAGGGACTAGCGGGGTCCGGGACAGATACGCAGTATTTT. Its protein is CASSKGLAGSGTDTQYF.

The chain is built from TRBV25-1 and TRBJ2-3; possibly TRBD1 for D (5 bases). With 6 bases removed from V and 5 bases from J, the gap between germline ends came to 12 bases. Germline CDR1 reads MGHDK; CDR2 reads SYGVNS. The CDR3 spans 13 residues. The CDR3 region has the DNA TGTGCCAGCAGGCTCCAAGACAGAGATACGCAGTATTTT. Protein sequence: CASRLQDRDTQYF.

The rearrangement uses TRBV30 and TRBJ1-6; no reliable D call. Germline assignment: CDR1 GTSNPN and CDR2 SVGIG (reference sequence). This CDR3 is built from 12 residues. Trimming took off 5 bases at V and 14 bases at J, with 16 bases between the two ends. CDR3 residues: CAWSPYGGTLHF. The CDR3 DNA follows: TGTGCCTGGTCCCCCTACGGCGGGACCCTCCACTTT.

The gene calls are TRBV5-4 and TRBJ2-7; 9 bases line up with TRBD1. Germline trimming cut 0 bases from V and 3 bases from J; bases unmatched to any gene: 4. The CDR3 consists of 15 residues. Germline CDR1 is SGHNT and CDR2 is YYREEE (reference sequence). CDR3 sequence (DNA): TGTGCCAGCAGCTTGGTGGGACAGGGATTCTACGAGCAGTACTTC. Translated, it gives CASSLVGQGFYEQYF.

This clone was seen a single time. CDR3 in DNA: TGCGCCAGCAGCCCGACTTCGGGAGATACGCAGTATTTT. Translating gives CASSPTSGDTQYF. The V and J genes are TRBV4-1 and TRBJ2-3; D gene unclear. The V gene's germline CDR1 is MGHRA and CDR2 YSYEKL. Trimming shortened V by 4 bases and J by 5 bases, and 10 bases separated the two germline ends. This CDR3 has 13 amino acids.